This T cell receptor (beta chain) is drawn from a study of shared clonotypes between healthy human individuals. Study-wide findings and caveats: Naive subsets usually exceeded memory subsets in estimated richness.

Authors' methods: There were no quality scores in the junction-only immunoSEQ sequences, so filtering differed. Using immunoSEQ multiplex PCR, the repertoire was profiled, and TCRdb retains in-frame clones only, with some absent. V and J calls and clone size are given by that table; D and trimming were obtained from the DNA. In the table there are fewer than 400,000 clones, roughly 70% of which are singletons. There are 16 residues in the CDR3. Germline CDR1 SGHTA, CDR2 FQGNSA. The V and J ends lost 4 bases and 2 bases respectively, with 18 bases between them. Concerning this clone: Its antigen is unidentified.

Material for sequencing was memory CD4+ T cells sorted from blood. This sample's subset: CD45RA-negative fraction. The chain joins TRBV7-2 to TRBJ2-7; no clear D. This sequence originates from a man aged 25 to 40 in good health. The CDR3 protein is CASSSRGSFMPYEQYF. The CDR3 DNA reads TGTGCCAGCAGCTCCCGCGGCTCCTTCATGCCCTACGAGCAGTACTTC.